This T cell receptor (beta chain) was documented in a study of blood T cell repertoires in COVID-19. Whole-study context: Whether acute or convalescent, the COVID-19 samples came from the United States, Italy and Spain.

The CDR3 contains 11 residues. The germline gives CDR1 MNHNY, CDR2 SVGAGI (reference sequence). V dropped 5 bases and J dropped 10 bases, with 11 bases sitting between them. Methods used by the authors: Researchers report that nucleated cell counts were estimated from reference gene primer amplification. Sequenced by immunoSEQ multiplex PCR; TCRdb stores in-frame clones only, minus some. For V, J and clone size, that table is used; D and trimming come from the DNA. The sample records over 200,000 clones, 84% being singletons. The table lists this clone with a few counts. The chain recombines TRBV6-6 with TRBJ1-1; the D gene is possibly TRBD1 (5 bases). Sequencing was done on a sample of peripheral blood. The clonotype originates from a woman over 75 with active or convalescent COVID-19. The CDR3, as DNA: TGTGCCAGCAGTACACAGGATCCAGCTTTCTTT. Its protein is CASSTQDPAFF.